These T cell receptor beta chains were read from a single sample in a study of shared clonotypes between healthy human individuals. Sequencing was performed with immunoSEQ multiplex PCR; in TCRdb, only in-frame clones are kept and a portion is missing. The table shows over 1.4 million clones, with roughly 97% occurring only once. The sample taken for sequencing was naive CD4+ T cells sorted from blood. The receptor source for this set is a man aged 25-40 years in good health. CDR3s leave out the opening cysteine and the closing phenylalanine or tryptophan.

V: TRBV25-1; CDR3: ASSENLGAHQ
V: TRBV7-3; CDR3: ASSLMRDTEAF
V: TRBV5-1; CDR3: ASSLLGLGSYEQY
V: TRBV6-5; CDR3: ASSYSIDLYGYT
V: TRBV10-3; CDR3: ATAGGQTYEQY
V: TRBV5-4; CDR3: ASSLDLRWGVAYEQY
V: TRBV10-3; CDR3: AISQSVSGTWGDTQY
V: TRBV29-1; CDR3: SVGGQGKGLERRNEQF
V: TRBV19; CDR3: ASGRFGGTAREQY
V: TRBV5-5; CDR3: ASSLGPDLSYEQY
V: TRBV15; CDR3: ATSRDSPGQGAADTQY